This TCR beta chain was recovered during a study of graft-versus-host responses after intestinal transplantation. Regarding this clone: Its antigen is as yet unknown.

Measured with immunoSEQ multiplex PCR; TCRdb has only the in-frame clones, and not every one. The profile shows approximately 80,000 clones, roughly nine tenths of them singletons. The CDR3 is 16 amino acids. V was pared by 0 bases and J by 1 base, with 12 bases between. Germline V gene data show CDR1 as MNHEY and CDR2 as SVGAGI. This chain connects TRBV6-5 to TRBJ2-5; D may be TRBD1 (6 bases). The sequence came from a human donor who received an intestinal transplant. The source material was unstimulated CD4+ T cells sorted from spleen or lymph node cells, sampled before intestinal transplant. CDR3 bases: TGTGCCAGCAGTTACTCGATTGGGGGCCTCCAAGAGACCCAGTACTTC. This codes for CASSYSIGGLQETQYF.